Listed here is a single TCR beta chain. These data originate in a study of blood T cell repertoires in COVID-19. Across the study: T cells, B-cell-depleted T cells, or PBMCs supplied cDNA or gDNA.

Authors' analysis steps: The authors estimated nucleated cell counts from reference gene primer amplification. Using immunoSEQ multiplex PCR, the repertoire was profiled, and TCRdb retains in-frame clones only, with some absent. The V and J calls and clone size are taken from that table; D and trimming were inferred from the DNA. This sample has around 170,000 clones, with about 85% found just once. The J segment lost 6 bases and the V segment lost 8 bases, leaving 7 bases of the junction unmatched. The germline CDR1 and CDR2 sequences are MNHEY and SMNVEV (reference sequence). The CDR3 sequence is 12 residues long.

The chain is built from TRBV27 and TRBJ2-7; 7 bases are shared with TRBD1. The TCR originated in a man aged 55-75 years with acute or convalescent COVID-19. The sample comprised peripheral blood. The CDR3 region has the DNA TGTGCCAGCGCCAGGGGGTCGAGCGAGCAGTACTTC. This gives the protein CASARGSSEQYF.